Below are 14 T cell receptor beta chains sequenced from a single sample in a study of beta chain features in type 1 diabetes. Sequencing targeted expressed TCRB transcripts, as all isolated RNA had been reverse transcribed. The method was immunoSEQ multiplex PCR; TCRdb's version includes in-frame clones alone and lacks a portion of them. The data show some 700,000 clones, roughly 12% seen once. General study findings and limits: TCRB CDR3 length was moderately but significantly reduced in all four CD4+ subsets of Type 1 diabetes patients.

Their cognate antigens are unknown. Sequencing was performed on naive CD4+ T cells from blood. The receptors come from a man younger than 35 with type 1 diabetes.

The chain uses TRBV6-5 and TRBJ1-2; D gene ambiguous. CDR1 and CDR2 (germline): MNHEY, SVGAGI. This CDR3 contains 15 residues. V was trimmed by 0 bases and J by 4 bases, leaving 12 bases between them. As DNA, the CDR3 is TGTGCCAGCAGTTACTCTCGGGATCCCAGCTATGGCTACACCTTC. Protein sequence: CASSYSRDPSYGYTF.

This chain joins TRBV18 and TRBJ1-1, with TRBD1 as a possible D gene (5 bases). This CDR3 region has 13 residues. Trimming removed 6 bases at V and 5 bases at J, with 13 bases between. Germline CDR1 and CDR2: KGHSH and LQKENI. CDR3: CASSLGEGTEAFF. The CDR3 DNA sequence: TGTGCCAGCTCCCTGGGGGAGGGGACTGAAGCTTTCTTT.

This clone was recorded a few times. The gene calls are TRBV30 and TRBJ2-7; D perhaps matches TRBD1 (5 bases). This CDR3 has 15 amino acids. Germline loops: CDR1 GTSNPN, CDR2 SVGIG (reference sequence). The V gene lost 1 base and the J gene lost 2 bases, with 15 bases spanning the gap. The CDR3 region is CAWSELGQGTYEQYF. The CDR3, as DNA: TGTGCCTGGAGTGAGTTGGGCCAGGGAACCTACGAGCAGTACTTC.

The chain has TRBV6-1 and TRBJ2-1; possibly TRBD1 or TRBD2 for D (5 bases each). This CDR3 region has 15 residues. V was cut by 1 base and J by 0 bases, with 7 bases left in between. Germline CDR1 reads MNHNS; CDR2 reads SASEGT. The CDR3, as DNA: TGTGCCAGCAGTGAAGGGGGGAGCTCCTACAATGAGCAGTTCTTC. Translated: CASSEGGSSYNEQFF.

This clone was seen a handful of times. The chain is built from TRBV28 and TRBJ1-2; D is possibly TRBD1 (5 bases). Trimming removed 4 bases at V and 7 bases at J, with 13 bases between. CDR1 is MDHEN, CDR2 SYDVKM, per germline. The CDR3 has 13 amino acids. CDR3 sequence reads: CASSSQGEGGYTF. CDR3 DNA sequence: TGTGCCAGCAGTTCCCAGGGAGAAGGTGGCTACACCTTC.

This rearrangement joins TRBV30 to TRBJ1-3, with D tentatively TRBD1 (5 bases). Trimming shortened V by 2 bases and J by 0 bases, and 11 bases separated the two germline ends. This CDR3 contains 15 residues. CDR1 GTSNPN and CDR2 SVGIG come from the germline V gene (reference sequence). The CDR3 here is CAWSTGLFSGNTIYF. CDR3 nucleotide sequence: TGTGCCTGGAGTACAGGCCTGTTCTCTGGAAACACCATATATTTT.

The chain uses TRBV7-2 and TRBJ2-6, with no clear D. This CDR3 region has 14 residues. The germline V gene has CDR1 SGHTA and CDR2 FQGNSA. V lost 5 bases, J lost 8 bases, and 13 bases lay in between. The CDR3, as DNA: TGTGCCAGCAGCCCGAGTCTGGGGACCAACGTCCTGACTTTC. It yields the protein CASSPSLGTNVLTF. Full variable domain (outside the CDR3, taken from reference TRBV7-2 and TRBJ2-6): GAGVSQSPSNKVTEKGKDVELRCDPISGHTALYWYRQSLGQGLEFLIYFQGNSAPDKSGLPSDRFSAERTGGSVSTLTIQRTQQEDSAVYLCASSPSLGTNVLTFGAGSRLTVL.

CDR3: CAWRANVATEAFF. The CDR3 region has the DNA TGTGCCTGGCGGGCCAACGTGGCGACTGAAGCTTTCTTT. The chain links TRBV30 to TRBJ1-1; D call uncertain. Germline CDR1 is GTSNPN and CDR2 is SVGIG (reference sequence). V shed 5 bases and J shed 5 bases, with 15 bases lying between them. The CDR3 has 13 residues.

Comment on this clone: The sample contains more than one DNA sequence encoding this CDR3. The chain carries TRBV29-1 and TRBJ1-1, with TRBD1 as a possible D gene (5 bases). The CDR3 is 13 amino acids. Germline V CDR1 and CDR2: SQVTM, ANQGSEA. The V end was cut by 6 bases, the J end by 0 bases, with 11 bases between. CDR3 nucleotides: TGCAGCGTCGGGGGACGTTTGAACACTGAAGCTTTCTTT. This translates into CSVGGRLNTEAFF.

CDR3 sequence: CASRPGAGNTIYF. As DNA, the CDR3 is TGTGCCAGCAGGCCAGGAGCTGGAAACACCATATATTTT. The V gene is TRBV27, the J gene TRBJ1-3; the D is unclear. From germline, CDR1 is MNHEY and CDR2 SMNVEV (reference sequence). The CDR3 contains 13 residues. V lost 6 bases, J lost 2 bases, and 8 bases lay in between.

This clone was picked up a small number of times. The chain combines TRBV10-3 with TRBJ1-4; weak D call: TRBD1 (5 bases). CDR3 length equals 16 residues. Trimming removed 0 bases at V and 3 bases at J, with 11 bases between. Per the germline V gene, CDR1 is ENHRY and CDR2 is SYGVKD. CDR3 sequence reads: CAISESRDPSNEKLFF. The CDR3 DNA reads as TGTGCCATCAGTGAGTCCAGGGATCCCTCTAATGAAAAACTGTTTTTT.

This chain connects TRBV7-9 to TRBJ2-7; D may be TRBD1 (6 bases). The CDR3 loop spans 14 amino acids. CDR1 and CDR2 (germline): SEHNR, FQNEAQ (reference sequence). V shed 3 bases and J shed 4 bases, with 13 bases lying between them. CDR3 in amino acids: CASSFIGTRYEQYF. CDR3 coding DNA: TGTGCCAGCAGCTTCATAGGGACACGTTACGAGCAGTACTTC.

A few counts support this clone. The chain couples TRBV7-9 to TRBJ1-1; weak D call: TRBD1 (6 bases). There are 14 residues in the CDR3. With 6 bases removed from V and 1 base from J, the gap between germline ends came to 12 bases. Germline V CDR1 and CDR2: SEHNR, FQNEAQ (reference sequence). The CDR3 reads CASRNVGGNTEAFF. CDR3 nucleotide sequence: TGTGCCAGCAGAAACGTAGGGGGGAACACTGAAGCTTTCTTT.

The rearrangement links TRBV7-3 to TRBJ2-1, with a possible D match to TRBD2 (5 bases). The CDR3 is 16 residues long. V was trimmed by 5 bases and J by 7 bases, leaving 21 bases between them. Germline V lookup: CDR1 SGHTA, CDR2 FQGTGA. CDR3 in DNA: TGTGCCAGCAGCCCACCCGGGGAACGAGCCGTGAATGAGCAGTTCTTC. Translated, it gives CASSPPGERAVNEQFF.